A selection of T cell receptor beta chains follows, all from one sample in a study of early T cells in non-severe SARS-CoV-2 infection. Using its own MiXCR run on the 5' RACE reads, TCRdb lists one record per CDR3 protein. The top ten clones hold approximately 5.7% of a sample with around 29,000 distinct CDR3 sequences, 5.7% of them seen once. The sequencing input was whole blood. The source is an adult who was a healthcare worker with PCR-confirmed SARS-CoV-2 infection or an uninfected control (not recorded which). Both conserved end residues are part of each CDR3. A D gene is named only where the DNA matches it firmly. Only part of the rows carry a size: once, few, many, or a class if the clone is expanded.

cdr3_aa: CASSPLRGSRGSSPLHF
cdr3_nt: TGTGCCAGCTCACCACTACGGGGTTCCAGGGGAAGTTCACCCCTCCACTTT
v_call: TRBV18
clone_size: many
d_call: .
j_call: TRBJ1-6

cdr3_aa: CASSPPGEAFF
cdr3_nt: TGTGCCAGCAGCCCACCTGGTGAAGCTTTCTTT
v_call: TRBV12-3/TRBV12-4
clone_size: many
d_call: .
j_call: TRBJ1-1

cdr3_aa: CSARTSSSYNEQFF
cdr3_nt: TGCAGTGCTAGGACGTCAAGCTCCTACAATGAGCAGTTCTTC
v_call: TRBV20-1
clone_size: many
d_call: .
j_call: TRBJ2-1

cdr3_aa: CASSPLRDTGELFF
cdr3_nt: TGTGCCAGCAGCCCCTTGCGGGACACCGGGGAGCTGTTTTTT
v_call: TRBV7-9
clone_size: few
d_call: .
j_call: TRBJ2-2

cdr3_aa: CASSLRTDTGELFF
cdr3_nt: TGCGCCAGCAGCTTGAGAACAGACACCGGGGAGCTGTTTTTT
v_call: TRBV5-1
clone_size: .
d_call: .
j_call: TRBJ2-2

cdr3_aa: CASSQDGMGASEAFF
cdr3_nt: TGCGCCAGCAGCCAAGATGGGATGGGGGCCTCTGAAGCTTTCTTT
v_call: TRBV4-3
clone_size: many
d_call: .
j_call: TRBJ1-1

cdr3_aa: CSAGTSYSYEQYF
cdr3_nt: TGCAGTGCTGGGACATCCTACTCCTACGAGCAGTACTTC
v_call: TRBV20-1
clone_size: many
d_call: .
j_call: TRBJ2-7

cdr3_aa: CASSFRGTYEQYF
cdr3_nt: TGTGCCAGCAGTTTCAGGGGTACCTACGAGCAGTACTTC
v_call: TRBV28
clone_size: large
d_call: .
j_call: TRBJ2-7

cdr3_aa: CASGGRGVETQYF
cdr3_nt: TGTGCCAGCGGGGGGCGGGGAGTGGAGACCCAGTACTTC
v_call: TRBV5-4
clone_size: few
d_call: .
j_call: TRBJ2-5

cdr3_aa: CASSLGRNNEQFF
cdr3_nt: TGTGCCAGCAGCTTAGGTCGAAATAATGAGCAGTTCTTC
v_call: TRBV11-2
clone_size: many
d_call: .
j_call: TRBJ2-1

cdr3_aa: CASSTGSAQETQYF
cdr3_nt: TGTGCTAGTTCAACGGGGTCGGCCCAAGAGACCCAGTACTTC
v_call: TRBV12-5
clone_size: many
d_call: .
j_call: TRBJ2-5

cdr3_aa: CASMGPWNEQFF
cdr3_nt: TGTGCCAGCATGGGGCCCTGGAATGAGCAGTTCTTC
v_call: TRBV7-9
clone_size: .
d_call: .
j_call: TRBJ2-1